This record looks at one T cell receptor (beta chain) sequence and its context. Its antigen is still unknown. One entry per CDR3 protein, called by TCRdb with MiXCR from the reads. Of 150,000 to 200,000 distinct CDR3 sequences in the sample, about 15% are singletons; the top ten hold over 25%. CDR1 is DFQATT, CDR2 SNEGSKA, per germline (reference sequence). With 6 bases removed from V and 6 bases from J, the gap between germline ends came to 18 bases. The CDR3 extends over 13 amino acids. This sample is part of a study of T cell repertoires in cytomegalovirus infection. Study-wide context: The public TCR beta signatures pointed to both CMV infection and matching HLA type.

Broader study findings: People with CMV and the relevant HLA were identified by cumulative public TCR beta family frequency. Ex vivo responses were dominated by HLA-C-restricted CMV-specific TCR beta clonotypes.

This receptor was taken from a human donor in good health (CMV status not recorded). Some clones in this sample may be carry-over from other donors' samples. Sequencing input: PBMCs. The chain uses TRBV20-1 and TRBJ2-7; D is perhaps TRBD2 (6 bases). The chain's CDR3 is CSARRDSSGEQYF. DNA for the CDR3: TGCAGTGCCAGACGGGACTCCAGCGGCGAGCAGTACTTC.